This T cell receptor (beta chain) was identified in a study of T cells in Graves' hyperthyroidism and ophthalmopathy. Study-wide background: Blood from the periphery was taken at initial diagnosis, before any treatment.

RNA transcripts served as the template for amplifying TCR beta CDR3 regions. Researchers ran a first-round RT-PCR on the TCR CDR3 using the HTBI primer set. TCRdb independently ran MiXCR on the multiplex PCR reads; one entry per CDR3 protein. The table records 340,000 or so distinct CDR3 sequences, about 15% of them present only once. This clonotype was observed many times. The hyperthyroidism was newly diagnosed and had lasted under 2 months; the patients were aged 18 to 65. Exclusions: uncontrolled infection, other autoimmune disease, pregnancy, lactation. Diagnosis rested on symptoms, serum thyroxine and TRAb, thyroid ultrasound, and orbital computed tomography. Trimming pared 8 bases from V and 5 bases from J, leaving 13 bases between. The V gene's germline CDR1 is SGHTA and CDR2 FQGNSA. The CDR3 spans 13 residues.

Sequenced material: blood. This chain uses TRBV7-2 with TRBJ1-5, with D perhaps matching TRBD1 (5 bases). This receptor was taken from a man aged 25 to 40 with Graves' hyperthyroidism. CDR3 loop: CASGSRVDQPQHF. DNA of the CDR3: TGTGCCAGCGGCTCCAGGGTGGATCAGCCCCAGCATTTT.